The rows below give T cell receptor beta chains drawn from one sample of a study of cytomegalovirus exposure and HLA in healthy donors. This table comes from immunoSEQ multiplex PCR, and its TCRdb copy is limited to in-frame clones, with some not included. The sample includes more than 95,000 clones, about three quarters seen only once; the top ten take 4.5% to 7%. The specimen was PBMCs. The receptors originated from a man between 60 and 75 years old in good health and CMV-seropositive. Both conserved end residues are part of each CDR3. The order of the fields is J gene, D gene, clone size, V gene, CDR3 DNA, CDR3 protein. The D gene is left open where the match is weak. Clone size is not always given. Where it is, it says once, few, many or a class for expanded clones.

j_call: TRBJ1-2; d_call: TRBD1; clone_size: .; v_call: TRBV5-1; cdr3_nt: TGCGCCAGCAGCTTGGGACAGGGGGCGGCAGGCTACACCTTC; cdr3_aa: CASSLGQGAAGYTF
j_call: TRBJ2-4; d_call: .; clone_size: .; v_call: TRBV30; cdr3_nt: TGTGCCTGGAGTGAGGTGGGCGGGTCCAAAAACATTCAGTACTTC; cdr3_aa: CAWSEVGGSKNIQYF
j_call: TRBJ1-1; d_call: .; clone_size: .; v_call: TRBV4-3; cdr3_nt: TGCGCCAGCAGCCAAGATCGTAACACTGAAGCTTTCTTT; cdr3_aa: CASSQDRNTEAFF
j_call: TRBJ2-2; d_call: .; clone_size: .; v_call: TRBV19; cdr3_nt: TGTGCCAGTAGATTGCGCGAGACAGGAAACACCGGGGAGCTGTTTTTT; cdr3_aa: CASRLRETGNTGELFF
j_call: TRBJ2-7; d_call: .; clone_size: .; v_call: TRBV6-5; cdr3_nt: TGTGCCAGCAGTGCTAACAGGGAAACCTACGAGCAGTACTTC; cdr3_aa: CASSANRETYEQYF
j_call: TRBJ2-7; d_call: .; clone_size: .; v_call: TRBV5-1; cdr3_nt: TGCGCCAGCAGCTTGCTTGGTATTTCCGAGCAGTACTTC; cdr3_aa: CASSLLGISEQYF
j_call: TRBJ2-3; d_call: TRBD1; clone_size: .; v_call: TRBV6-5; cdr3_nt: TGTGCCAGCAGCTCCGGGACAGGGTATTTAGATACGCAGTATTTT; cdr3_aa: CASSSGTGYLDTQYF
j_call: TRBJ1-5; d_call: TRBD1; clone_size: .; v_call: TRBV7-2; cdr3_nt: TGTGCCAGCAGCCAGGCGCCTTACAGGGGGCGAGGCAATCAGCCCCAGCATTTT; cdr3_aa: CASSQAPYRGRGNQPQHF
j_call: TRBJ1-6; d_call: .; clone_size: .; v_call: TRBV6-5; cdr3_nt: TGTGCCAGCAAAGCGGGGATATCACCCCTCCACTTT; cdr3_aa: CASKAGISPLHF
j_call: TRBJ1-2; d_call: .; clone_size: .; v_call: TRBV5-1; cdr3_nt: TGCGCCAGCAGCGCCGGCGCCAGGATGATGGGCTACACCTTC; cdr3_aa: CASSAGARMMGYTF
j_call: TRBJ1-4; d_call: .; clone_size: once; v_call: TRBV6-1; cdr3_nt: TGTGCCAGCAGTGTTGTGGCGCGGAATGAAAAACTGTTTTTT; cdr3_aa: CASSVVARNEKLFF
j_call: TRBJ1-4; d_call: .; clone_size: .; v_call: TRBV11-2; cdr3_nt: TGTGCCAGCAGCCCGGGTCCTAGGGGTGAAAAACTGTTTTTT; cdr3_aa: CASSPGPRGEKLFF
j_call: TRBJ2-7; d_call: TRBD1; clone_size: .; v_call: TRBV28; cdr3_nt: TGTGCCAGCAGACACCCCGGGACAGACGAGCAGTACTTC; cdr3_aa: CASRHPGTDEQYF
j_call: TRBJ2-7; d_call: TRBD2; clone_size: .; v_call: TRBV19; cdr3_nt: TGTGCCAGTAGGGCTAGCGGATTGGGCGAGCAGTACTTC; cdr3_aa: CASRASGLGEQYF
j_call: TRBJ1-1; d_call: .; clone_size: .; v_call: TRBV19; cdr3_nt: TGTGCCAGCCGCCTAGCGGCAGGGAGTAGTTACACTGAAGCTTTCTTT; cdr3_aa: CASRLAAGSSYTEAFF
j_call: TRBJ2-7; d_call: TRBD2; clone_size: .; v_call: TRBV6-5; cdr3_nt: TGTGCCAGCAGGCTTCTAGCGGGGGGGCAGTACGAGCAGTACTTC; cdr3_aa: CASRLLAGGQYEQYF
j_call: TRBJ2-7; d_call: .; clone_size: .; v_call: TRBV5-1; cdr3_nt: TGCGCCAGCAGTCCCGTAGTTAGCTACGAGCAGTACTTC; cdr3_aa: CASSPVVSYEQYF